This TCR beta chain is drawn from a study of T cell responses to AZD1222 COVID-19 vaccine. Looked up from germline, CDR1 is SQVTM and CDR2 is ANQGSEA. This CDR3 is built from 11 residues. The germline V and J ends were trimmed by 4 bases and 7 bases, with 10 bases remaining between them. Using immunoSEQ multiplex PCR, the repertoire was profiled, and TCRdb retains in-frame clones only, with some absent. The profile shows 120,000 to 150,000 clones, 86% of them singletons. The sequenced sample was peripheral blood, obtained 28 days after the second AZD1222 dose. The rearrangement joins TRBV29-1 to TRBJ1-2; D gene unclear. The receptor was derived from an adult who received the AZD1222 COVID-19 vaccine. CDR3 sequence: CSVGISGGYTF. As DNA, the CDR3 is TGCAGCGTTGGAATAAGCGGTGGCTACACCTTC.